A selection of T cell receptor beta chains follows, all from one sample in a study of OX40 agonist ivuxolimab in advanced cancers. Measured with immunoSEQ multiplex PCR; TCRdb has only the in-frame clones, and not every one. This table has roughly 77,000 clones, less than 95% appearing once. The material was CD4+ or CD8+ T cells sorted from blood, obtained in a trial of the OX40 agonist ivuxolimab. These receptors originate from an adult with an advanced solid tumor such as melanoma, head and neck, liver or kidney cancer. CDR3s include the opening cysteine and the closing phenylalanine or tryptophan. A D gene is named only where the DNA matches it firmly. For some rows the clone size is stated as once, few or many, or as a class when expanded; others skip it.

V,D,size,J,CDR3,DNA
TRBV12-2,NA,NA,TRBJ2-7,CASRFSSSGGVYEQYF,TGTGCAAGTCGCTTTTCCTCTAGCGGGGGGGTCTACGAGCAGTACTTC
TRBV2,NA,NA,TRBJ1-1,CASSGGVNTEAFF,TGTGCCAGCAGTGGGGGGGTGAACACTGAAGCTTTCTTT
TRBV10-3,TRBD1,NA,TRBJ2-5,CAIRITGGAETQYF,TGTGCCATCAGAATCACAGGGGGCGCAGAGACCCAGTACTTC
TRBV5-6,NA,NA,TRBJ2-6,CASSSAHGANVLTF,TGTGCCAGCAGCTCGGCCCATGGGGCCAACGTCCTGACTTTC
TRBV18,NA,NA,TRBJ2-7,CASSPWPGESSYEQYF,TGTGCCAGCTCACCATGGCCGGGGGAGAGCTCCTACGAGCAGTACTTC
TRBV27,NA,NA,TRBJ1-1,CASSFWGGVTEAFF,TGTGCCAGCAGTTTTTGGGGGGGTGTCACTGAAGCTTTCTTT
TRBV6-1,TRBD1,NA,TRBJ1-2,CASSGTGTVYGYTF,TGTGCCAGCAGTGGCACCGGGACAGTTTATGGCTACACCTTC
TRBV13,NA,NA,TRBJ1-6,CASSYGRGANSPLHF,TGTGCCAGCAGCTATGGCAGGGGAGCTAATTCACCCCTCCACTTT
TRBV4-1,NA,NA,TRBJ2-7,CASSQVPGGSYEQYF,TGCGCCAGCAGCCAAGTCCCTGGAGGGTCCTACGAGCAGTACTTC
TRBV19,TRBD1,NA,TRBJ2-2,CASSIPGGIGGELFF,TGTGCCAGTAGTATCCCAGGGGGCATCGGCGGGGAGCTGTTTTTT
TRBV5-1,NA,NA,TRBJ2-1,CASSLTQMVVSHEQFF,TGCGCCAGCAGCTTGACCCAAATGGTAGTTTCCCATGAGCAGTTCTTC
TRBV15,NA,once,TRBJ1-5,CATSRGVNQPQHF,TGTGCCACCAGCAGAGGGGTTAATCAGCCCCAGCATTTT
TRBV7-8,NA,NA,TRBJ2-2,CASSFYGATGELFF,TGTGCCAGCAGCTTCTACGGGGCCACCGGGGAGCTGTTTTTT
TRBV4-3,TRBD2,NA,TRBJ2-7,CASSHTPTGGEQYF,TGCGCCAGCAGCCACACACCTACGGGGGGCGAGCAGTACTTC
TRBV6-1,NA,NA,TRBJ2-7,CASSEVGFWAYEQYF,TGTGCCAGCAGTGAAGTGGGCTTCTGGGCCTACGAGCAGTACTTC
TRBV5-1,TRBD1,NA,TRBJ2-7,CASQVGGWLGDYEQYF,TGCGCCAGCCAGGTAGGGGGCTGGCTGGGGGACTACGAGCAGTACTTC
TRBV27,TRBD2,NA,TRBJ2-2,CASSLWASGGPGGTGELFF,TGTGCCAGCAGTTTATGGGCTAGCGGGGGCCCCGGGGGCACCGGGGAGCTGTTTTTT
TRBV7-6,TRBD2,NA,TRBJ2-5,CASSERLAEQETQYF,TGTGCCAGCAGCGAAAGACTAGCGGAACAAGAGACCCAGTACTTC
TRBV11-2,NA,NA,TRBJ2-7,CASSHRAYEQYF,TGTGCCAGCAGCCATAGAGCCTACGAGCAGTACTTC
TRBV5-6,TRBD2,NA,TRBJ2-3,CASSGGGWSTDTQYF,TGTGCCAGCAGCGGCGGGGGGTGGAGCACAGATACGCAGTATTTT
TRBV27,NA,NA,TRBJ1-1,CASSTSGGNTEAFF,TGTGCCAGCAGCACCTCCGGAGGGAACACTGAAGCTTTCTTT
TRBV2,NA,NA,TRBJ2-3,CAVQGGITDTQYF,TGTGCCGTTCAGGGGGGGATCACAGATACGCAGTATTTT
TRBV5-1,NA,NA,TRBJ2-7,CASSLVWGDEQYF,TGCGCCAGCAGCTTGGTATGGGGCGACGAGCAGTACTTC
TRBV29-1,NA,once,TRBJ2-1,CSVVGQKNYNEQFF,TGCAGCGTTGTAGGGCAGAAAAATTACAATGAGCAGTTCTTC
TRBV2,NA,NA,TRBJ1-4,CASRRAPTNEKLFF,TGTGCCAGCAGGAGGGCTCCAACTAATGAAAAACTGTTTTTT
TRBV6-4,NA,NA,TRBJ2-3,CASSDSLNEGWGTDTQYF,TGTGCCAGCAGTGACTCCCTTAACGAGGGCTGGGGCACAGATACGCAGTATTTT
TRBV27,NA,NA,TRBJ2-1,CASSFTGYNEQFF,TGTGCCAGCAGTTTTACCGGTTACAATGAGCAGTTCTTC
TRBV6-1,TRBD1,NA,TRBJ2-7,CASSVIETGPYEQYF,TGTGCCAGCAGTGTAATTGAGACAGGGCCCTACGAGCAGTACTTC
TRBV15,NA,NA,TRBJ2-3,CATSTTTASTDTQYF,TGTGCCACCAGCACCACGACGGCGAGCACAGATACGCAGTATTTT
TRBV5-1,NA,NA,TRBJ2-1,CASIPGRGNANEQFF,TGCGCCAGCATTCCCGGCAGGGGAAACGCCAATGAGCAGTTCTTC
TRBV7-2,NA,NA,TRBJ2-3,CASSPTGHRTDTQYF,TGTGCCAGCAGCCCGACCGGGCACCGCACAGATACGCAGTATTTT
TRBV15,TRBD1,NA,TRBJ2-5,CATSRDRAGGKQETQYF,TGTGCCACCAGCAGAGATCGTGCAGGGGGAAAACAAGAGACCCAGTACTTC
TRBV2,NA,NA,TRBJ2-7,CASRDIYEQYF,TGTGCCAGCAGGGACATCTACGAGCAGTACTTC
TRBV10-1,NA,NA,TRBJ2-5,CASSDGAEGLQETQYF,TGCGCCAGCAGTGACGGGGCCGAGGGACTCCAAGAGACCCAGTACTTC
TRBV7-9,NA,NA,TRBJ2-5,CASSPDQNRETQYF,TGTGCCAGCAGCCCAGACCAGAACCGGGAGACCCAGTACTTC
TRBV27,NA,NA,TRBJ2-7,CASSLSRPSSYEQYF,TGTGCCAGCAGTTTATCTCGGCCGAGCTCCTACGAGCAGTACTTC
TRBV4-1,NA,NA,TRBJ2-7,CASSQIFRGLYEQYF,TGCGCCAGCAGCCAAATTTTCAGGGGACTCTACGAGCAGTACTTC
TRBV6-5,TRBD1,NA,TRBJ1-1,CASSGQGLNTEAFF,TGTGCCAGCAGTGGACAGGGATTGAACACTGAAGCTTTCTTT
TRBV6-6,NA,NA,TRBJ2-3,CASSYVRQGPTDTQYF,TGTGCCAGCAGTTACGTCCGGCAGGGACCCACAGATACGCAGTATTTT
TRBV7-6,NA,few,TRBJ1-1,CASSLVQGPEAFF,TGTGCCAGCAGCTTGGTACAGGGACCTGAAGCTTTCTTT
TRBV7-9,NA,NA,TRBJ1-4,CASSPVGEKLFF,TGTGCCAGCAGCCCCGTGGGAGAAAAACTGTTTTTT
TRBV19,TRBD1,NA,TRBJ2-7,CASSMGGQGNYEQYF,TGTGCCAGTAGTATGGGCGGACAGGGGAACTACGAGCAGTACTTC
TRBV7-3,TRBD1,NA,TRBJ1-1,CASSLTGEGAEAFF,TGTGCCAGCAGCTTGACAGGGGAAGGCGCTGAAGCTTTCTTT
TRBV7-2,NA,NA,TRBJ2-5,CASSRAQGGPLGLLETQYF,TGTGCCAGCAGCCGAGCACAGGGGGGGCCCCTAGGCCTATTGGAGACCCAGTACTTC
TRBV13,NA,NA,TRBJ2-5,CASSLGTPETQYF,TGTGCCAGCTCCCTCGGGACCCCAGAGACCCAGTACTTC
TRBV13,NA,NA,TRBJ2-7,CASSPPASSYEQYF,TGTGCCAGCAGCCCCCCGGCTAGCTCCTACGAGCAGTACTTC
TRBV9,NA,NA,TRBJ1-1,CASSVFDSPGNTEAFF,TGTGCCAGCAGCGTATTCGACAGCCCGGGGAACACTGAAGCTTTCTTT
TRBV13,NA,once,TRBJ2-5,CASSLSEGQQETQYF,TGTGCCAGCAGCTTATCTGAAGGACAGCAAGAGACCCAGTACTTC
TRBV28,TRBD1,once,TRBJ1-1,CASSFRQGGMNTEAFF,TGTGCCAGCAGTTTTCGACAGGGGGGAATGAACACTGAAGCTTTCTTT
TRBV7-9,TRBD1,once,TRBJ1-3,CASSSGQGEAGNTIYF,TGTGCCAGCAGCTCGGGACAGGGGGAGGCTGGAAACACCATATATTTT
TRBV27,NA,NA,TRBJ1-4,CASMKATNEKLFF,TGTGCCAGCATGAAAGCAACTAATGAAAAACTGTTTTTT
TRBV19,TRBD1,NA,TRBJ2-1,CASSPRDRGFAEQFF,TGTGCCAGTAGTCCACGGGACAGGGGGTTTGCGGAGCAGTTCTTC
TRBV27,NA,NA,TRBJ1-1,CASSPWDTNTEAFF,TGTGCCAGCAGCCCATGGGACACCAACACTGAAGCTTTCTTT
TRBV12-5,NA,NA,TRBJ1-2,CASGLTASNYGYTF,TGTGCTAGTGGTTTGACAGCTTCTAACTATGGCTACACCTTC
TRBV9,NA,NA,TRBJ1-2,CASSEGGIGREGYTF,TGTGCCAGCAGCGAGGGAGGGATTGGGAGGGAAGGCTACACCTTC